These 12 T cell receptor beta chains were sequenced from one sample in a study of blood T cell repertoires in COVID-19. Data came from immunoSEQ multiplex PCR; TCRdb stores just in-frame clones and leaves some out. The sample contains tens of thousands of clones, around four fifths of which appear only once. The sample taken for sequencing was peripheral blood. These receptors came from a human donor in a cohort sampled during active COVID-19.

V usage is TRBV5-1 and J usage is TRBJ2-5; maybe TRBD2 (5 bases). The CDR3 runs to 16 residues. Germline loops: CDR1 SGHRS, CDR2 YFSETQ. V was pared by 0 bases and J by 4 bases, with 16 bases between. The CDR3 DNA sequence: TGCGCCAGCAGCTTGGGCGGGTGGGGAAGGACAGAGACCCAGTACTTC. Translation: CASSLGGWGRTETQYF.

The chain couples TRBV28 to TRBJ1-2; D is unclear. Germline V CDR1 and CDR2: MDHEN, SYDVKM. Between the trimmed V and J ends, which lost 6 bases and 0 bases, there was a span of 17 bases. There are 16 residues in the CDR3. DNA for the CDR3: TGTGCCAGCAGGGGCCCACAAGGAACATCTAACTATGGCTACACCTTC. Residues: CASRGPQGTSNYGYTF.

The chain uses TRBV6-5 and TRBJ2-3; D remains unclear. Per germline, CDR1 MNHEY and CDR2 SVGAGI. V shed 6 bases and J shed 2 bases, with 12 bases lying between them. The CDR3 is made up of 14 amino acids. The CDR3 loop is CASRPPQFTDTQYF. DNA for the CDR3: TGTGCCAGCAGACCCCCTCAGTTCACAGATACGCAGTATTTT.

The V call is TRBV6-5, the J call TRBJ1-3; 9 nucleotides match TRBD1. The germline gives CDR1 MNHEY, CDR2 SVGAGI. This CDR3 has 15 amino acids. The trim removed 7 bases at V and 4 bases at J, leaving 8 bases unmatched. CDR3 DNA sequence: TGTGCCAGCACCTGGGACAGGGCGATGGGAAACACCATATATTTT. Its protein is CASTWDRAMGNTIYF.

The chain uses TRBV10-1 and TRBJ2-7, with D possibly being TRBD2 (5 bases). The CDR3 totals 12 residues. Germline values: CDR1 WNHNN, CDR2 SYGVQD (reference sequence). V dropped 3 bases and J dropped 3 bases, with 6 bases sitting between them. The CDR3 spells CASSDGNYEQYF. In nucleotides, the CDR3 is TGCGCCAGCAGTGACGGGAACTACGAGCAGTACTTC.

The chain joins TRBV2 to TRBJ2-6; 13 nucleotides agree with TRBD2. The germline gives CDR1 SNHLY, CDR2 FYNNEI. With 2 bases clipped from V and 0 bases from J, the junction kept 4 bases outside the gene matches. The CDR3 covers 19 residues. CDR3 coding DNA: TGTGCCAGCAGTGAACCGGGACTAGCGGGGAACTCTGGGGCCAACGTCCTGACTTTC. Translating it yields CASSEPGLAGNSGANVLTF.

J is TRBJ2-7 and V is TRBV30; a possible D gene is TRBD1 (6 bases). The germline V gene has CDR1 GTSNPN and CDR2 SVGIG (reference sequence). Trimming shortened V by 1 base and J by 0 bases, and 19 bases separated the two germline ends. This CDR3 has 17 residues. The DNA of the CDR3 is TGTGCCTGGAGTGCTACAAACAGGGATGCTAGCTCCTACGAGCAGTACTTC. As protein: CAWSATNRDASSYEQYF.

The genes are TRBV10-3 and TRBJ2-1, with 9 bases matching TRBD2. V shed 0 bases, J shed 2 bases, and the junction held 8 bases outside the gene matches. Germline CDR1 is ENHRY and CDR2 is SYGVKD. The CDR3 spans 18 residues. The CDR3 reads CAISESKELAGPYNEQFF. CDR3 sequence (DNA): TGTGCCATCAGTGAGTCGAAGGAGCTAGCGGGACCCTACAATGAGCAGTTCTTC.

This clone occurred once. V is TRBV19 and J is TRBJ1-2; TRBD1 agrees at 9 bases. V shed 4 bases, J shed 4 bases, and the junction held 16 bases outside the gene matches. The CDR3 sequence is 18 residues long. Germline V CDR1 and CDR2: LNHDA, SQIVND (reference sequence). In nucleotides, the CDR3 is TGTGCCAGTAGTACTATTACCCCCAACAGGGGGCATCGCTATGGCTACACCTTC. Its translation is CASSTITPNRGHRYGYTF.

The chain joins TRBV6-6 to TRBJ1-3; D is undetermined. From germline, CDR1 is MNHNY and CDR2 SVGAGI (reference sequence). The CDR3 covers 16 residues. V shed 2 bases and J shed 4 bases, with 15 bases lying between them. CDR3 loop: CASSYDLEVEGNTIYF. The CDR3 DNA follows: TGTGCCAGCAGTTACGACTTAGAGGTGGAAGGAAACACCATATATTTT.

DNA of the CDR3: TGCGCCAGCAGCTTGGCCACCAGGGCCACAGATACGCAGTATTTT. It yields the protein CASSLATRATDTQYF. The V call is TRBV5-1, the J call TRBJ2-3; D possibly corresponds to TRBD1 (5 bases). This CDR3 has 15 amino acids. V lost 0 bases to trimming and J lost 2 bases, with 10 bases between them. Looked up from germline, CDR1 is SGHRS and CDR2 is YFSETQ.

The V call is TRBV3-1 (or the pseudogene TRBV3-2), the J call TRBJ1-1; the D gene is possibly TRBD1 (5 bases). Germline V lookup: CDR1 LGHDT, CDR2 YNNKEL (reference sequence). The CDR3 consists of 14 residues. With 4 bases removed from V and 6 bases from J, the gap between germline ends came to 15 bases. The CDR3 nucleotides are TGTGCCAGCAGCCGCCAGGGTATTTGGGCTGAAGCTTTCTTT. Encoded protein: CASSRQGIWAEAFF.